The TCR beta chain under discussion was sequenced for a study of graft-versus-host responses after intestinal transplantation. V lost 2 bases to trimming and J lost 4 bases, with 14 bases between them. The CDR3 contains 15 residues. Looked up from germline, CDR1 is MNHEY and CDR2 is SMNVEV (reference sequence). Sequencing was performed with immunoSEQ multiplex PCR; in TCRdb, only in-frame clones are kept and a portion is missing. The data hold roughly 6,700 clones, with about nine tenths observed a single time. The clonotype comes from a human patient who received an intestinal transplant, so some T cells may come from the graft donor. The V and J genes are TRBV27 and TRBJ1-2; no firm D call. The sequencing used PBMCs, collected 83 days after transplant. The CDR3 coding sequence is TGTGCCAGCAGTTTAAGTAGGGCACTCCCCTATGGCTACACCTTC. It translates to CASSLSRALPYGYTF.